These T cell receptor beta chains were read from a single sample in a study of blood T cell repertoires in COVID-19. Here immunoSEQ multiplex PCR was the method, and the copy in TCRdb shows in-frame clones only, minus some. This sample has 120,000 or so clones, with over 75% found just once. The sequenced material came from peripheral blood. All receptors derive from an elderly woman with acute or convalescent COVID-19. Each CDR3 is given with its conserved first and last residue. The D gene is left open where the match is weak. The size entry is marked missing in some rows and otherwise reads once, few, many or a size class.

V gene	D gene	J gene	clone size	CDR3 protein	CDR3 DNA
TRBV27	TRBD1	TRBJ1-2	once	CASSLRLRDRGTYGYTF	TGTGCCAGCAGTTTACGGTTACGGGACAGGGGTACTTATGGCTACACCTTC
TRBV18	TRBD1	TRBJ2-7	once	CASSPDRGFYEQYF	TGTGCCAGCTCACCGGACAGGGGATTCTACGAGCAGTACTTC
TRBV6-5	TRBD1	TRBJ2-5	.	CASSRQGAGVETQYF	TGTGCCAGCAGCCGACAGGGGGCGGGGGTAGAGACCCAGTACTTC
TRBV2	TRBD1	TRBJ1-1	.	CASSVQGVNTEAFF	TGTGCCAGCAGTGTGCAGGGGGTGAACACTGAAGCTTTCTTT
TRBV5-8	TRBD1	TRBJ1-5	.	CASSLSTGGEQPQHF	TGTGCCAGCAGCTTGTCGACAGGGGGGGAACAGCCCCAGCATTTT
TRBV28	.	TRBJ2-1	.	CASSFPSTDGGEQFF	TGTGCCAGCAGTTTTCCCTCGACGGACGGCGGGGAGCAGTTCTTC
TRBV24-1	.	TRBJ1-5	.	CATGEGDRPQHF	TGTGCCACTGGGGAGGGGGACCGGCCCCAGCATTTT
TRBV3-1/TRBV3-2	.	TRBJ2-1	once	CASSRIGGQNDEQFF	TGTGCCAGCAGCCGAATAGGTGGACAAAACGATGAGCAGTTCTTC
TRBV6-2/TRBV6-3	.	TRBJ1-1	.	CASSRAGYTEAFF	TGTGCCAGCAGCCGGGCAGGGTACACTGAAGCTTTCTTT
TRBV15	TRBD1	TRBJ1-1	.	CATSRDTGTGTTEAFF	TGTGCCACCAGCAGAGATACCGGGACAGGGACGACTGAAGCTTTCTTT
TRBV6-1	TRBD1	TRBJ1-5	.	CASSAISTGGRQPQHF	TGTGCCAGCAGTGCAATCTCGACAGGGGGGAGGCAGCCCCAGCATTTT
TRBV6-6	TRBD1	TRBJ2-1	.	CASQGQVYNEQFF	TGTGCCAGCCAGGGACAGGTCTACAATGAGCAGTTCTTC
TRBV2	.	TRBJ1-5	.	CASMGGQDNGQPQHF	TGTGCCAGCATGGGTGGGCAGGATAATGGTCAGCCCCAGCATTTT
TRBV19	TRBD1	TRBJ1-5	.	CASSRRQGGNQPQHF	TGTGCCAGTAGTCGGAGGCAGGGGGGCAATCAGCCCCAGCATTTT
TRBV29-1	.	TRBJ1-2	.	CSVPGYYGYTF	TGCAGCGTCCCGGGGTACTATGGCTACACCTTC
TRBV5-1	.	TRBJ1-2	.	CASSPGTIHGYTF	TGCGCCAGCAGCCCTGGGACAATCCATGGCTACACCTTC
TRBV27	.	TRBJ2-6	.	CASSGWAGATSGANVLTF	TGTGCCAGCAGTGGGTGGGCAGGTGCCACCTCTGGGGCCAACGTCCTGACTTTC
TRBV5-5	TRBD1	TRBJ1-4	few	CASSSGTGGNEKLFF	TGTGCCAGCAGCTCGGGGACAGGGGGAAATGAAAAACTGTTTTTT
TRBV6-6	.	TRBJ1-5	few	CASSYSGGANQPQHF	TGTGCCAGCAGTTACTCAGGGGGGGCCAATCAGCCCCAGCATTTT
TRBV28	.	TRBJ1-2	.	CASRTGFNGGYTF	TGTGCCAGCAGGACGGGATTTAATGGTGGCTACACCTTC
TRBV6-6	TRBD1	TRBJ2-7	.	CASSYSGTGSYEQYF	TGTGCCAGCAGTTACTCCGGGACAGGCTCCTACGAGCAGTACTTC
TRBV6-5	.	TRBJ2-7	.	CASRQVSSYEQYF	TGTGCCAGCAGGCAGGTGAGCTCCTACGAGCAGTACTTC
TRBV5-1	TRBD2	TRBJ2-7	few	CASSGRLAGGKGYEQYF	TGCGCCAGCAGCGGCCGACTAGCGGGAGGGAAGGGCTACGAGCAGTACTTC
TRBV7-7	.	TRBJ1-5	.	CASSLGRNQPQHF	TGTGCTAGCAGCTTAGGCAGAAATCAGCCCCAGCATTTT
TRBV19	TRBD1	TRBJ2-7	.	CASSIGTGGYEQYF	TGTGCCAGTAGTATAGGGACAGGGGGCTACGAGCAGTACTTC
TRBV12-3/TRBV12-4	.	TRBJ1-5	once	CASSFNSQPQHF	TGTGCCAGCAGTTTCAACTCTCAGCCCCAGCATTTT
TRBV25-1	TRBD1	TRBJ2-1	.	CASSEYRTGGEDEQFF	TGTGCCAGCAGTGAATATCGGACAGGGGGCGAGGATGAGCAGTTCTTC
TRBV5-1	TRBD1	TRBJ1-1	.	CASSTGQRIMNTEAFF	TGCGCCAGCAGCACGGGACAGCGAATCATGAACACTGAAGCTTTCTTT